These T cell receptor beta chains were read from a single sample in a study of cytomegalovirus exposure and HLA in healthy donors. Method: immunoSEQ multiplex PCR; TCRdb's copy keeps in-frame clones and lacks some. The sample carries approximately 160,000 clones, about 75% recorded once. The sample was PBMCs. These TCRs come from a male donor in good health and CMV-seronegative. Both conserved end residues are part of each CDR3. A D gene is named only where the DNA matches it firmly. Clone sizes are given selectively: once, few, many, or a class where the clone is expanded.

d_gene,v_gene,j_gene,abundance,CDR3nt,CDR3aa
.,TRBV5-4,TRBJ1-1,.,TGTGCCAGCAGCTTGGGGCTCTCGGGGGAATCACCCGAAGCTTTCTTT,CASSLGLSGESPEAFF
TRBD2,TRBV18,TRBJ2-1,.,TGTGCCAGCTCACGAGAGGGGACTAGCGCCAATGAGCAGTTCTTC,CASSREGTSANEQFF
.,TRBV6-4,TRBJ2-2,.,TGTGCCAGCAGTGACTACGGGGGCACCGGGGAGCTGTTTTTT,CASSDYGGTGELFF
.,TRBV6-5,TRBJ2-7,.,TGTGCCAGCAGACCCGGGACACTCGGTGGGCAGTACTTC,CASRPGTLGGQYF
.,TRBV11-3,TRBJ1-1,.,TGTGCCAGCAGCCCCCGGACAGAGAACACTGAAGCTTTCTTT,CASSPRTENTEAFF
.,TRBV2,TRBJ1-1,once,TGTGCCAGCGGTAGGAACACTGAAGCTTTCTTT,CASGRNTEAFF
TRBD1,TRBV5-1,TRBJ2-7,.,TGCGCCAGCAGCTTCCCCGGGACAGGGTTAAGCGAGCAGTACTTC,CASSFPGTGLSEQYF
.,TRBV11-3,TRBJ1-6,few,TGTGCCAGCAGCTCGGCGGACACCCTCTCCTATAATTCACCCCTCCACTTT,CASSSADTLSYNSPLHF
.,TRBV5-5,TRBJ1-6,few,TGTGCCAGCAGCTCCGACAGACATTCACCCCTCCACTTT,CASSSDRHSPLHF
TRBD1,TRBV6-6,TRBJ2-5,.,TGTGCCAGCAGTCTAAGAAAAGACAGGGGGTGGGAGACCCAGTACTTC,CASSLRKDRGWETQYF
TRBD1,TRBV9,TRBJ1-4,.,TGTGCCAGCAGCGTAGGATCGGGACAGGGGGTAGAAAAACTGTTTTTT,CASSVGSGQGVEKLFF
.,TRBV13,TRBJ1-4,.,TGTGCCAGCAGCTTAAGGTCCAACAGTGAAAAACTGTTTTTT,CASSLRSNSEKLFF
TRBD1,TRBV6-5,TRBJ1-4,once,TGTGCCAGCAGAAGACAGGGCGGGTTTGAAAAACTGTTTTTT,CASRRQGGFEKLFF
TRBD2,TRBV6-1,TRBJ2-7,.,TGTGCCAGCAGTGAAGTCCCGGGAGGGCCCTACGAGCAGTACTTC,CASSEVPGGPYEQYF
.,TRBV5-1,TRBJ2-3,few,TGCGCCAGCAGCTTGGCTCTAGCCTCAGATACGCAGTATTTT,CASSLALASDTQYF
TRBD2,TRBV30,TRBJ2-2,.,TGTGCCTGGAGTGGGTCCAGCGGGAGGGCAGCCGGGGAGCTGTTTTTT,CAWSGSSGRAAGELFF
TRBD1,TRBV6-1,TRBJ2-7,.,TGTGCCAGCAGAACGGGACAGGGTACCTACGAGCAGTACTTC,CASRTGQGTYEQYF
TRBD1,TRBV6-6,TRBJ2-7,.,TGTGCCAGCAGCTCCGGACAGGGGTCCTACGAGCAGTACTTC,CASSSGQGSYEQYF
TRBD1,TRBV4-3,TRBJ2-1,.,TGCGCCAGCAGCCAAGAGGGGACAGCCTACAATGAGCAGTTCTTC,CASSQEGTAYNEQFF
.,TRBV5-6,TRBJ1-2,.,TGTGCCAGCAGCTTGGGAGGGGGTCGGAACTATGGCTACACCTTC,CASSLGGGRNYGYTF
TRBD2,TRBV18,TRBJ2-1,once,TGTGCCAGCTCATCTAGCGGGATAGGTTCCTACAATGAGCAGTTCTTC,CASSSSGIGSYNEQFF
.,TRBV7-9,TRBJ1-1,.,TGTGCCAGCGGCGCGTACAGACTCGGGAGCACTGAAGCTTTCTTT,CASGAYRLGSTEAFF
.,TRBV7-9,TRBJ1-2,once,TGTTCCAGCAGCCCGGGGGGAACAAACTATGGCTACACCTTC,CSSSPGGTNYGYTF
.,TRBV2,TRBJ2-3,.,TGTGCCAGCAGTGACCCACTCACAGATACGCAGTATTTT,CASSDPLTDTQYF
TRBD1,TRBV7-8,TRBJ1-5,.,TGTGCCAGCAGCCCCCGACAGGGGGGATTTGGCAATCAGCCCCAGCATTTT,CASSPRQGGFGNQPQHF
.,TRBV5-4,TRBJ2-1,.,TGTGCCAGCGAAAGCGACGCCGCAAGCTCCTACAATGAGCAGTTCTTC,CASESDAASSYNEQFF
.,TRBV5-1,TRBJ2-1,.,TGCGCCAGCAGCTTGGCAGGGCAGGGAGAGCAGTTCTTC,CASSLAGQGEQFF
.,TRBV19,TRBJ2-7,.,TGTGCCACAAGAGATGACAGGTACGAGCAGTACTTC,CATRDDRYEQYF
.,TRBV7-7,TRBJ2-1,.,TGTGCCAGCAGCTTAGAGGCAGGGGTCAATGAGCAGTTCTTC,CASSLEAGVNEQFF
.,TRBV18,TRBJ1-1,.,TGTGCCAGCTCACCAGGGGGCGGTTGGAACACTGAAGCTTTCTTT,CASSPGGGWNTEAFF
.,TRBV15,TRBJ2-7,.,TGTGCCACCAGCAGAGATCACGCAGGGGAACACGAGCAGTACTTC,CATSRDHAGEHEQYF
.,TRBV7-2,TRBJ1-1,.,TGTGCCAGCAGCTCCAGGAGGGAAGCTTTCTTT,CASSSRREAFF
TRBD1,TRBV18,TRBJ2-7,.,TGTGCCAGCTCACCCCAGACAGGGATTGGCTCCGAGCAGTACTTC,CASSPQTGIGSEQYF
.,TRBV7-2,TRBJ1-1,.,TGTGCCAGCAGCTTACGCGGTATGAACACTGAAGCTTTCTTT,CASSLRGMNTEAFF
.,TRBV30,TRBJ1-2,.,TGTGCCTGGAGTGGTCAGTCCTGGGGCTACACCTTC,CAWSGQSWGYTF
.,TRBV28,TRBJ1-5,.,TGTGCCAGCAGAGCCCCGAACCGGGTCAGAAGCAATCAGCCCCAGCATTTT,CASRAPNRVRSNQPQHF
TRBD1,TRBV18,TRBJ1-2,.,TGTGCCAGCTCACAACGGACAGGGGAGACTAACTATGGCTACACCTTC,CASSQRTGETNYGYTF
.,TRBV5-1,TRBJ2-2,.,TGCGCCAGCACCGTAGGGCTAGCGGACAGCACCGGGGAGCTGTTTTTT,CASTVGLADSTGELFF